The source of this T cell receptor (beta chain) is a study of T cells after yellow fever vaccination. The trim removed 3 bases at V and 2 bases at J, leaving 15 bases unmatched. This CDR3 is 19 amino acids long. Looked up from germline, CDR1 is ENHRY and CDR2 is SYGVKD. TCRdb redid the calling of the 5' RACE reads with MiXCR, one entry per CDR3 protein. The table lists under 150,000 distinct CDR3 sequences, about 8% of them singletons. Many counts were recorded for this clonotype. This chain joins TRBV10-3 and TRBJ2-3; TRBD1 aligns across 9 bases. The source of this sequence is a man aged 25 to 45 who received the YFV17D yellow fever vaccine. The sequences come from CD4+ T cells sorted from PBMCs, collected 5 days after the yellow fever booster vaccination. The CDR3 coding sequence is TGTGCCATCAGTGATGGGGGACAGGGAGGACTAGTTGTCACAGATACGCAGTATTTT. Protein product: CAISDGGQGGLVVTDTQYF.